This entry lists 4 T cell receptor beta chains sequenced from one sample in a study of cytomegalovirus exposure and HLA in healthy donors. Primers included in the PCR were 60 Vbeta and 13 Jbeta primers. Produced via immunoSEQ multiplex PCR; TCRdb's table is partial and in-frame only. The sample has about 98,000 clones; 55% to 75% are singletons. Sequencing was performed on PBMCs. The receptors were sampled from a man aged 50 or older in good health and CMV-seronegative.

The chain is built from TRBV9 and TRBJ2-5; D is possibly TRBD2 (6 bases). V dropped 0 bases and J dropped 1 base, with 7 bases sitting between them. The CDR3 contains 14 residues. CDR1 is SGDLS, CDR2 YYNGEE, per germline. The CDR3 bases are TGTGCCAGCAGCGTAGGGCGGGGCCAAGAGACCCAGTACTTC. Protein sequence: CASSVGRGQETQYF.

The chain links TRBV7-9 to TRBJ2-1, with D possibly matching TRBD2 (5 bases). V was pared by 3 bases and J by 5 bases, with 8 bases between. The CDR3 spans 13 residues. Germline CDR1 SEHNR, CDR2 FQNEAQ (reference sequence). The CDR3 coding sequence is TGTGCCAGCAGCTTCGTCGGGGACAATGAGCAGTTCTTC. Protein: CASSFVGDNEQFF.

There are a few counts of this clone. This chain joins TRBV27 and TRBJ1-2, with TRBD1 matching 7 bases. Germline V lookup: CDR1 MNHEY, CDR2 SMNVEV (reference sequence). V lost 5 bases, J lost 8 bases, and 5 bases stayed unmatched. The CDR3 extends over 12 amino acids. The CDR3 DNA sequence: TGTGCCAGCAGTCCAGCACAGGGGGGCTACACCTTC. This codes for CASSPAQGGYTF.

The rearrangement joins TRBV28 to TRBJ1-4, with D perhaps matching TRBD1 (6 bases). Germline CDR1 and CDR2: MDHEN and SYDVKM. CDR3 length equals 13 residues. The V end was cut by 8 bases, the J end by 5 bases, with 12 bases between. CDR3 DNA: TGTGCCAGCGTCGGGGGGGCGAATGAAAAACTGTTTTTT. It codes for CASVGGANEKLFF.